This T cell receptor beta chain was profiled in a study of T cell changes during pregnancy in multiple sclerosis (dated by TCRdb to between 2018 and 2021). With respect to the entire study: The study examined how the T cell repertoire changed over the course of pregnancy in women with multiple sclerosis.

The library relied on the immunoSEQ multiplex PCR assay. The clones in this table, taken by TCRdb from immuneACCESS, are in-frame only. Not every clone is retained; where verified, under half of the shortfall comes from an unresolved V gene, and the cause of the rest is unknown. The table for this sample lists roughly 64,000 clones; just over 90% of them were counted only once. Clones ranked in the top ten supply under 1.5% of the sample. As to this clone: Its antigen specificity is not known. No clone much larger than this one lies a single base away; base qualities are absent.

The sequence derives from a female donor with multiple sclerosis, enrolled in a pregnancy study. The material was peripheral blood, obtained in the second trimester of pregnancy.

The CDR3 protein sequence reads: CAWSVGDITEAFF. The DNA reads TGTGCCTGGAGTGTAGGGGATATCACTGAAGCTTTCTTT. This receptor chain uses TRBV30 and TRBJ1-1, with a tentative D gene TRBD1 over 5 matching bases. Between the V and J ends, shortened by 0 bases and 4 bases respectively, the junction contains 9 bases. Measured from the cysteine to the phenylalanine, the CDR3 is 13 residues long. CDR3 DNA is the only sequence kept; it has 39 bases, read in frame from the first base. The germline V gene (reference sequence) sets CDR1 to GTSNPN and CDR2 to SVGIG. Here the CDR3 is joined to the reference TRBV30 and TRBJ1-1 genes, and the full variable domain is: SQTIHQWPATLVQPVGSPLSLECTVEGTSNPNLYWYRQAAGRGLQLLFYSVGIGQISSEVPQNLSASRPQDRQFILSSKKLLLSDSGFYLCAWSVGDITEAFFGQGTRLTVV.